Following are 4 T cell receptor beta chains from one sample sequenced in a study of T cells after yellow fever vaccination. One entry per CDR3 protein results from TCRdb running MiXCR on the 5' RACE reads. Of 55,000 to 70,000 distinct CDR3 sequences listed, over 6.5% were seen once; the top ten hold 37%. Sequenced material: CD8+ T cells sorted from PBMCs, taken about 41 days after the first yellow fever vaccination. The source of these receptors is a man aged 18 to 30 who received the YFV17D yellow fever vaccine.

This clonotype was recorded many times. This chain links TRBV14 with TRBJ2-1; no clear D gene. Germline V CDR1 and CDR2: SGHDN, FVKESK. This CDR3 spans 16 amino acids. V lost 1 base and J lost 3, with 13 bases in between. CDR3 region: CASSQAVWGFYNEQFF. In nucleotides, the CDR3 is TGTGCCAGCAGCCAAGCGGTCTGGGGTTTCTACAATGAGCAGTTCTTC.

This clonotype came up many times. The gene calls are TRBV4-1 and TRBJ2-2, with a tentative D call TRBD1 (6 bases). The CDR3 is made up of 17 amino acids. V was trimmed by 3 bases and J by 5 bases, leaving 19 bases between them. CDR1 is MGHRA and CDR2 is YSYEKL in the germline V gene. The CDR3 sequence is CASSQTFRGKGTGELFF. The CDR3 nucleotides read TGCGCCAGCAGCCAGACATTTAGGGGGAAAGGAACCGGGGAGCTGTTTTTT.

This clonotype was counted many times. The chain carries TRBV7-2 and TRBJ1-1, with D unclear. The germline V gene encodes CDR1 SGHTA and CDR2 FQGNSA. V gave up 0 bases and J gave up 0 bases, with 8 bases separating them. This CDR3 has 15 residues. Here the CDR3 DNA reads TGTGCCAGCAGCTTAGCGAACAATATGAACACTGAAGCTTTCTTT. Amino acids: CASSLANNMNTEAFF.

This clonotype has at least ten counts. V usage is TRBV9 and J usage is TRBJ2-2; a possible D gene is TRBD1 (6 bases). V was cut by 3 bases and J by 3 bases, with 18 bases left in between. The CDR3 sequence is 17 residues long. CDR1 and CDR2 from the germline V gene are SGDLS and YYNGEE. The CDR3, as DNA: TGTGCCAGCAGCGCTCAATACAGGGATGTGTACACCGGGGAGCTGTTTTTT. Its protein product is CASSAQYRDVYTGELFF.